This T cell receptor beta chain appears in the sequencing data of a study of T cells after yellow fever vaccination. This clonotype showed up many times. The authors made TCR cDNA by 5'RACE template switching, adding a universal primer site and UMIs. One entry per CDR3 protein results from TCRdb running MiXCR on the 5' RACE reads. This table holds some 250,000 distinct CDR3 sequences, approximately 3.5% found once. Trimming left V 8 bases short and J 5 bases short, with 13 bases between. The length of the CDR3 is 13 residues. The V gene's germline CDR1 is MNHEY and CDR2 SVGAGI. The chain has TRBV6-5 and TRBJ1-5; D gene unclear. The TCR originated in a man aged 18 to 30 who received the YFV17D yellow fever vaccine. The sample was PBMCs, taken 15 days after the yellow fever booster vaccination. Here the CDR3 DNA reads TGTGCCAGCGGGGTAAGAGCCGATCAGCCCCAGCATTTT. It codes for CASGVRADQPQHF.